In its sample, the clone carrying this T cell receptor beta chain was seen many times. What it binds is unknown. This sample stems from a study of CD8+CD57+ T cells in acquired aplastic anemia. Findings of the study overall: Levels of CD8+ Simpson's diversity were not significantly distinct in patients versus controls.

TCR beta VDJ and CDR3 profiles were obtained from a genomic DNA template. One entry per CDR3 protein results from TCRdb running MiXCR on the reads. This table holds 400,000 to 450,000 distinct CDR3 sequences, roughly 68% found once. The clonotype originates from a human donor in good health, serving as a control. The sample taken for sequencing was sorted CD4+, CD8+, or CD8+CD57+ T cells (not recorded which) from PBMCs.

In DNA, the CDR3 is TGTGCCAGCAGCGAACTAGCGGGGGTAGGTGAGCAGTTCTTC. Translation gives CASSELAGVGEQFF. The rearrangement joins TRBV7-8 to TRBJ2-1; the match to TRBD2 covers 11 bases. Germline V gives CDR1 SGHVS, CDR2 FQNEAQ. V gave up 5 bases and J gave up 9 bases; unmatched junction bases: 6. The CDR3 spans 14 residues.